This T cell receptor beta chain originates from a study of graft-versus-host responses after intestinal transplantation. Study context: Each of the recipients got a multivisceral, liver-intestinal, or isolated intestinal transplant. Tacrolimus and steroids were given for around 3 years to all recipients after anti-thymocyte globulin induction. Study findings and constraints: After transplant, early declines in HvG clones were associated with peak levels of circulating GvH clones.

The method was immunoSEQ multiplex PCR; TCRdb's version includes in-frame clones alone and lacks a portion of them. Among about 69,000 clones, over 85% were seen once, and the ten largest hold 6.5% to 7%. Either the posterior iliac crest or another site supplied the post-transplant bone marrow. The CDR3 loop spans 17 amino acids. Per the germline V gene, CDR1 is SGHTA and CDR2 is FQGNSA. The junction had 16 bases not matched to a gene; V was cut back by 5 bases and J by 7 bases. In regard to this clone: Its antigen is undetermined.

The origin of this receptor is a human patient who received an intestinal transplant, so some T cells may come from the graft donor. This chain links TRBV7-2 with TRBJ2-3; TRBD2 matches 9 bases. This material consisted of bone marrow, taken around 720 days after intestinal transplantation. The CDR3 here is CASSPALKAGGRHTQYF. The CDR3, as DNA: TGTGCCAGCAGCCCAGCACTTAAAGCGGGGGGCAGACATACGCAGTATTTT.